In this sample, the clone carrying this T cell receptor (beta chain) turned up a few times. Its target is not known. This sample was taken from a study of cytomegalovirus exposure and HLA in healthy donors. Findings and limits, study-wide: HLA alleles showed associations with fewer than 20,000 TCR beta sequences in a later analysis, at a 0.05 false discovery rate. Some V segments, including TRBV6-2 and TRBV6-3, were excluded as indistinguishable. When a later analysis compared HLA-associated TCR beta chains with equally common others, the HLA-associated chains turned out to be more clonally expanded and to have lower generation probabilities.

The germline V and J ends were trimmed by 4 bases and 4 bases, with 16 bases remaining between them. The CDR3 length is 15 residues. In germline, CDR1 is SGDLS, CDR2 YYNGEE. PCR was performed using 60 Vbeta and 13 Jbeta primers. The repertoire was sequenced with immunoSEQ multiplex PCR; TCRdb's copy has only in-frame clones and lacks some. The sample records fewer than 200,000 clones, roughly 10% being singletons. The sequenced sample consisted of PBMCs. The chain links TRBV9 to TRBJ2-3, with TRBD2 as a possible D gene (6 bases). The clonotype was recovered from a woman aged 25 to 39 in good health and CMV-seropositive. As DNA, the CDR3 is TGTGCCAGCAGCTTTACTTCGGGAGCTCCAGATACGCAGTATTTT. The encoded protein is CASSFTSGAPDTQYF.